This T cell receptor (beta chain) was obtained from a study of spatial heterogeneity in lung cancer (dated by TCRdb to between 2018 and 2020). At the level of the whole study: The donors were 60 to 80 patients from the lung TRACERx cohort who had early-stage, untreated non-small cell lung cancer. Follow-up PBMC samples were sequenced whenever available, with a median time to follow-up of 2 to 3 years after resection. More beta-chain than alpha-chain transcripts were consistently detected, likely reflecting higher beta-chain transcript abundance. In the raw uncorrected reads, each unique combination of TCR and UMI appeared more than ten times on average. TCR alpha and beta repertoires were quantitatively compared across multiple tumor regions, matched nontumor lung and blood in non-small cell lung cancer. TCR repertoire features were related to nonsynonymous mutation counts determined by whole-exome sequencing of tumor tissue. Both alpha and beta chains were TCR-sequenced in 200 or so tumor regions, 64 matched nontumor lung samples and roughly 50 PBMC samples obtained at surgery.

The protocol used for the library was 5' RACE. TCRdb lists the instrument as NextSeq 500. To allow correction of PCR and sequencing errors, the TCR library protocol tagged every TCR cDNA molecule with a unique molecular identifier. Under the source paper's analysis protocol: TCR identification, UMI-based error correction and CDR3 extraction were all carried out with Decombinator tools. Expanded TCRs were defined as those above a frequency of 2 per 1,000, corresponding to the top 1% of the tumor frequency distribution. Renyi diversity was computed with the R vegan package after each repertoire had been subsampled 100 times to 5,000 TCRs. CDR3 similarity networks were constructed using string-kernel similarity of amino acid triplets, with links drawn between CDR3s whose pairwise similarity was above 0.82. Using fastp at Q25 and MiXCR, TCRdb reprocessed the public reads and kept productive beta chains. Each CDR3 protein gets just one entry, which takes the most common genes and DNA from the rows behind it. TCRdb, not the original authors, processed these V and J calls. The sample table holds fewer than 150,000 distinct CDR3 sequences, of which approximately 11% were seen once. The top ten clonotypes cover 20% to 25% of the sample.

In its sample, this clonotype was seen many times. The specificity of this receptor is unknown. Base qualities are missing; no much larger clone stands one base away. The time point label corresponds to: blood at routine non-recurrence follow-up after resection. TCR sequencing used whole RNA extracted from tumor and nontumor lung tissue, or from cryopreserved PBMC samples, without cell sorting. Only patients with enough RNA available from two or more tumor regions were chosen for TCR sequencing. Overall study outcomes, separate from this receptor: Confirming at a functional level the hypothesis that regional TCRs recognize regional mutations was considered to require additional single-cell paired TCR alpha and beta sequencing. Ubiquitous expanded tumor TCRs were found in blood more often at tumor resection than at routine follow-up. Only approximately 15 patients were included in the comparisons of baseline and follow-up blood repertoires.

This receptor was identified in a female donor with early-stage non-small cell lung cancer. The specimen comprised PBMCs, sampled at follow-up.

The base sequence is TGCGCCAGCAGCCGAGGTAGCGGGAGTAGGGACACCGGGGAGCTGTTTTTT. Translated, it gives CASSRGSGSRDTGELFF. The sequence joins TRBV4-3 to TRBJ2-2; 9 of the junction bases match TRBD2. The CDR3 numbers 17 residues from cysteine through phenylalanine. Of all the DNA, just the CDR3 is kept, 51 bases in frame from base 1. Trimming removed 4 bases from V and 3 bases from J; the gene matches leave 9 bases unexplained. CDR1 and CDR2 were assigned from the germline V gene as LGHNA and YSLEER.